This TCR beta chain was obtained from a study of blood T cell repertoires in COVID-19. J was trimmed by 2 bases and V by 4 bases; bases with no gene match: 8. The CDR3 totals 17 residues. Germline-derived CDR1 and CDR2 are LNHDA and SQIVND (reference sequence). TCRdb's table, derived via immunoSEQ multiplex PCR, lists solely in-frame clones and lacks some. The sample records about 41,000 clones, around 85% being singletons. Sample: peripheral blood. The chain couples TRBV19 to TRBJ2-3; TRBD1 aligns across 11 bases. This clonotype was sampled from a woman aged 60-75 years with acute or convalescent COVID-19. CDR3 DNA sequence: TGTGCCAGTAGTAAGGACAGGGGGCTTCCCCCCACAGATACGCAGTATTTT. Its translation is CASSKDRGLPPTDTQYF.